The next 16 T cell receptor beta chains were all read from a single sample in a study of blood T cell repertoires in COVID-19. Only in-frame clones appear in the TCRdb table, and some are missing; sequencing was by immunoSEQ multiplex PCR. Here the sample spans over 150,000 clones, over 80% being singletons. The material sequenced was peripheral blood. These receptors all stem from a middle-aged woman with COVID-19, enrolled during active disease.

CDR3 sequence reads: CASSGEREGLRNEQFF. CDR3 bases: TGCGCCAGCAGCGGGGAGCGGGAGGGGCTAAGGAATGAGCAGTTCTTC. The J gene is TRBJ2-1, the V gene TRBV5-1, with TRBD2 matching over 10 bases. V lost 4 bases to trimming and J lost 7 bases; unmatched junction nucleotides: 11. The CDR3 contains 16 residues. Looked up from germline, CDR1 is SGHRS and CDR2 is YFSETQ.

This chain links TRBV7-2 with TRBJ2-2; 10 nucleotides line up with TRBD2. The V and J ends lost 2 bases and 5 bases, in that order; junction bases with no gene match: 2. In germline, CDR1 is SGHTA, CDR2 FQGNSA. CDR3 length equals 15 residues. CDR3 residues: CASSLPSGGTGELFF. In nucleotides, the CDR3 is TGTGCCAGCAGCTTACCTAGCGGGGGTACCGGGGAGCTGTTTTTT.

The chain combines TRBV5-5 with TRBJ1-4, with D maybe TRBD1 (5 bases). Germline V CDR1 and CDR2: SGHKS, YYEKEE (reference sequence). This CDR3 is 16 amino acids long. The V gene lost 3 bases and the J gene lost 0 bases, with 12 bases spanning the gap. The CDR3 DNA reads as TGTGCCAGCAGCTCCAGGGTTATTGCAACTAATGAAAAACTGTTTTTT. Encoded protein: CASSSRVIATNEKLFF.

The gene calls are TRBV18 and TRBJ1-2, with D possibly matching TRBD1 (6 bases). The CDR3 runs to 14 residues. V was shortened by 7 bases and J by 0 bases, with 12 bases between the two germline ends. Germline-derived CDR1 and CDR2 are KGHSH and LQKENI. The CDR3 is CASYPTGANYGYTF. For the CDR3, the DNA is TGTGCCAGCTATCCGACAGGAGCTAACTATGGCTACACCTTC.

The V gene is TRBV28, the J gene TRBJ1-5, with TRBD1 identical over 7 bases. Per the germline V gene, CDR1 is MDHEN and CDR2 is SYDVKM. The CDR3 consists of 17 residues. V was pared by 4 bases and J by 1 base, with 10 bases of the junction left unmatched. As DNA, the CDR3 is TGTGCCAGCAGTTCCTTCCGGGACAGAGCCAGCAATCAGCCCCAGCATTTT. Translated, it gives CASSSFRDRASNQPQHF.

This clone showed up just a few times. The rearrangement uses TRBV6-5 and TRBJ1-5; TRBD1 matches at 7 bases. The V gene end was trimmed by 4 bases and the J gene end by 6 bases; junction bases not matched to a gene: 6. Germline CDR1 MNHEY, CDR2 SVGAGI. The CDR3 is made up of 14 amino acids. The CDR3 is CASSSGQVSQPQHF. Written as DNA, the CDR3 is TGTGCCAGCAGTTCCGGACAGGTTAGTCAGCCCCAGCATTTT.

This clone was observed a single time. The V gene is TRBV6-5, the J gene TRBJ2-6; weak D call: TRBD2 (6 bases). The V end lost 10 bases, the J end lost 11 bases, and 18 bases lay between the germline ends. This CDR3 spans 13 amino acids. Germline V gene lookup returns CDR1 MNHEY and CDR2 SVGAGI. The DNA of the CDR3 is TGTGCCATACAGCCCGGGGGTAGGGACGTCCTGACTTTC. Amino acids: CAIQPGGRDVLTF.

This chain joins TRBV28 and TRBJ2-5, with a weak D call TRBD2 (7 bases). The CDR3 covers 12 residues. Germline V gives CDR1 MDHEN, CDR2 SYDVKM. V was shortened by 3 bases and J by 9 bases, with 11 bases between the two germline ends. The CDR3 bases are TGTGCCAGCAGTTTGGCGGGGGCATCCCAGTACTTC. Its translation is CASSLAGASQYF.

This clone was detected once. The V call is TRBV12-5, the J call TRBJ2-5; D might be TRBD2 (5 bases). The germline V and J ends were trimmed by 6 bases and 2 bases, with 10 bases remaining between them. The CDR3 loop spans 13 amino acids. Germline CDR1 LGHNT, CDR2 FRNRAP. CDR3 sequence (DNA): TGTGCTAGTGGCCCCCCGGGACAAGAGACCCAGTACTTC. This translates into CASGPPGQETQYF.

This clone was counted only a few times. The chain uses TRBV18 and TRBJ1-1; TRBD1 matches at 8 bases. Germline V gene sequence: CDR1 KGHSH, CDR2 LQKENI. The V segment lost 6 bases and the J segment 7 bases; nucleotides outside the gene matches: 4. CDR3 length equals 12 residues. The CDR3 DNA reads TGTGCCAGCTCCCCGACAGGGGATGAAGCTTTCTTT. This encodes CASSPTGDEAFF. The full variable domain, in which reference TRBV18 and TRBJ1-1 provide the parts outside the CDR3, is NAGVMQNPRHLVRRRGQEARLRCSPMKGHSHVYWYRQLPEEGLKFMVYLQKENIIDESGMPKERFSAEFPKEGPSILRIQQVVRGDSAAYFCASSPTGDEAFFGQGTRLTVV.

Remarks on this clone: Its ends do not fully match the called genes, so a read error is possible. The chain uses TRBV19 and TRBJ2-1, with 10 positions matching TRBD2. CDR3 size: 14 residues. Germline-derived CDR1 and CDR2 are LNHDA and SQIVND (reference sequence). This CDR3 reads CASSTSGDHNEQFF. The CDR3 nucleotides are TGTGCCAGCAGTACTAGCGGGGATCACAATGAGCAGTTCTTC.

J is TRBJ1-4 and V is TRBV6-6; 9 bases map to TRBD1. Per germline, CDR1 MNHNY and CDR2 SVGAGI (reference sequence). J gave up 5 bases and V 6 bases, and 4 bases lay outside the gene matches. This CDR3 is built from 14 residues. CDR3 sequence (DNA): TGTGCCAGCAGCTGGGGGACAGGGAATGAAAAACTGTTTTTT. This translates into CASSWGTGNEKLFF.

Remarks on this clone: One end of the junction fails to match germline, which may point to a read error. The CDR3 here is CSARSGTGVPF. The CDR3 region has the DNA TGCAGTGCTAGAAGCGGGACAGGGGTCCCCTTC. The J gene is TRBJ1-2, the V gene TRBV20-1, with 10 bases that match TRBD1. Per germline, CDR1 DFQATT and CDR2 SNEGSKA (reference sequence). This CDR3 region has 11 residues.

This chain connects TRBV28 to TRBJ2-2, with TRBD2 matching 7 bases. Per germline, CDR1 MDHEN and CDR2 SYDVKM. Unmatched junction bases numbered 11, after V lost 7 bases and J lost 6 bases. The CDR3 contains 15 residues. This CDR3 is CASTSTGGRSGELFF. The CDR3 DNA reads TGTGCCAGCACCTCCACGGGCGGGAGATCCGGGGAGCTGTTTTTT. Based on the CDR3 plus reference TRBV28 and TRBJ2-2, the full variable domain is DVKVTQSSRYLVKRTGEKVFLECVQDMDHENMFWYRQDPGLGLRLIYFSYDVKMKEKGDIPEGYSVSREKKERFSLILESASTNQTSMYLCASTSTGGRSGELFFGEGSRLTVL.

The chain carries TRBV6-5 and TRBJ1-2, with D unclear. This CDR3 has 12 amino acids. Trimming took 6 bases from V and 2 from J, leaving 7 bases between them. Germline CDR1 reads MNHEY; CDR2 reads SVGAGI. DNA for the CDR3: TGTGCCAGCAGCCCGTTGAACTATGGCTACACCTTC. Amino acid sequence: CASSPLNYGYTF.

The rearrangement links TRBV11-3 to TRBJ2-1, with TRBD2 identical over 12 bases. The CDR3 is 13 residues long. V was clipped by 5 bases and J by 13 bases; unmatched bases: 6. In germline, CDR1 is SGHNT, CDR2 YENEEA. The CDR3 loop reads CASSVASGGAQFF. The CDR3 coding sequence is TGTGCCAGCAGCGTAGCTAGCGGGGGGGCCCAGTTCTTC.